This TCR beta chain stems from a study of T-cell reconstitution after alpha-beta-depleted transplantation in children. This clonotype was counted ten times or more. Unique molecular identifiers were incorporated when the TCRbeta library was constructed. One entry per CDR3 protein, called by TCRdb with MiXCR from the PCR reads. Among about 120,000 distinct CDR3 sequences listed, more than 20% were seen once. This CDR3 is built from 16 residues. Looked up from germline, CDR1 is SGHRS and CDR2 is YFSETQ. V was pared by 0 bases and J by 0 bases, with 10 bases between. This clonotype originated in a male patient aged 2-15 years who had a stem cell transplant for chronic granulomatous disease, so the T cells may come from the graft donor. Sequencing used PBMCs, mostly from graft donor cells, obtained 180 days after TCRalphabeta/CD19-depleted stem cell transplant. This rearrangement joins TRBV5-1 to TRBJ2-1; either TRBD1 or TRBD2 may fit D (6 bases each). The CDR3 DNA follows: TGCGCCAGCAGCTTGGGGGGGGCTAGCTCCTACAATGAGCAGTTCTTC. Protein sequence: CASSLGGASSYNEQFF.